These 25 T cell receptor beta chains share one sample of origin, sequenced in a study of T-cell memory formation after mild COVID-19. MiXCR, applied by TCRdb to the 5' RACE reads, yields one record per CDR3 protein. The sample consists of under 550,000 distinct CDR3 sequences, approximately 19% of them appearing once. The sample consisted of PBMCs or a T cell subset sorted from them (not recorded which). Receptors were obtained from a man aged 18 to 29 who had mild COVID-19 (a few samples of this study predate the infection). Cell type and time point are not known.

The chain employs TRBV7-2 and TRBJ2-5, with 9 positions matching TRBD2. Germline-derived CDR1 and CDR2 are SGHTA and FQGNSA. The CDR3 is 15 amino acids. V shed 6 bases, J shed 4 bases, and the junction held 9 bases outside the gene matches. The CDR3 DNA reads TGTGCCAGCAGAACCTGGGCGGGGGGGGCAGAGACCCAGTACTTC. It yields the protein CASRTWAGGAETQYF.

V and J are TRBV7-2 and TRBJ1-1; D unclear. This CDR3 comprises 15 residues. V lost 1 base to trimming and J lost 1 base, with 10 bases between them. Looked up from germline, CDR1 is SGHTA and CDR2 is FQGNSA. CDR3 coding DNA: TGTGCCAGCAGCTTAGTATTCGCGCCGAACACTGAAGCTTTCTTT. Translation: CASSLVFAPNTEAFF. The full variable domain, rest sourced from reference TRBV7-2 and TRBJ1-1, is GAGVSQSPSNKVTEKGKDVELRCDPISGHTALYWYRQSLGQGLEFLIYFQGNSAPDKSGLPSDRFSAERTGGSVSTLTIQRTQQEDSAVYLCASSLVFAPNTEAFFGQGTRLTVV.

This clonotype came up a few times. This rearrangement joins TRBV20-1 to TRBJ1-6; 8 bases agree with TRBD1. This CDR3 contains 14 residues. V dropped 4 bases and J dropped 13; count of bases not matched to a gene: 12. CDR1 and CDR2 (germline): DFQATT, SNEGSKA (reference sequence). The CDR3 nucleotides read TGCAGTGCTAACAGACAGGGGATCCCGGCCCCCCTCCACTTT. It yields the protein CSANRQGIPAPLHF.

This clonotype was observed a few times. The V and J genes are TRBV20-1 and TRBJ2-5; TRBD2 aligns across 8 bases. The V gene's germline CDR1 is DFQATT and CDR2 SNEGSKA (reference sequence). This CDR3 region has 15 residues. Trimming at V came to 5 bases and at J to 4 bases, leaving 12 bases not matched to a gene. In DNA, the CDR3 is TGCAGTGCTCTCACCTCGGGGGGGCCCGGAGAGACCCAGTACTTC. Translating gives CSALTSGGPGETQYF.

The chain couples TRBV10-3 to TRBJ2-7; 7 positions match TRBD1. J lost 3 bases, V lost 4 bases, and 3 bases had no gene match. Germline lookup yields CDR1 ENHRY and CDR2 SYGVKD. The CDR3 sequence is 13 residues long. The CDR3 DNA reads TGTGCCATCAGTGGACAGGGTTTCTACGAGCAGTACGTC. Translating it yields CAISGQGFYEQYV.

In its sample, this clonotype was seen a few times. The rearrangement joins TRBV4-1 to TRBJ2-7; the D call may be TRBD1 or TRBD2 (6 bases each). Per the germline V gene, CDR1 is MGHRA and CDR2 is YSYEKL. CDR3 length equals 16 residues. V lost 0 bases to trimming and J lost 2 bases, with 14 bases between them. CDR3 coding DNA: TGCGCCAGCAGCCAAGAAAGAGGGGGGTTCCCCTACGAGCAGTACTTC. This encodes CASSQERGGFPYEQYF.

Remarks on this clonotype: One junction end does not reproduce the germline sequence, and a read error may be involved. The chain couples TRBV15 to TRBJ2-5, with D possibly being TRBD2 (5 bases). The CDR3 spans 12 residues. Germline CDR1 is LNHNV and CDR2 is YYDKDF (reference sequence). This chain's CDR3 is CATSRDDTRGFF. DNA for the CDR3: TGTGCCACCAGCAGAGATGATACAAGAGGGTTCTTC.

This clonotype showed up just a few times. The chain has TRBV6-1 and TRBJ1-2, with 10 bases matching TRBD1. The germline V gene encodes CDR1 MNHNS and CDR2 SASEGT. The CDR3 has 15 amino acids. The V and J ends lost 4 bases and 3 bases, in that order; junction bases with no gene match: 5. The CDR3 reads CASSGTGGSYYGYTF. CDR3 DNA: TGTGCCAGCAGTGGGACAGGGGGAAGCTACTATGGCTACACCTTC.

V gene TRBV28 combines with J gene TRBJ2-7, with D unclear. Germline assignment: CDR1 MDHEN and CDR2 SYDVKM. This CDR3 has 13 amino acids. V shed 5 bases and J shed 6 bases, with 14 bases lying between them. DNA for the CDR3: TGTGCCAGCAGTACTATCCACCTCCCCGAGCAGTACGTC. Translated, it gives CASSTIHLPEQYV.

V and J are TRBV4-2 and TRBJ2-1; a possible D gene is TRBD2 (6 bases). CDR1 and CDR2 from the germline V gene are LGHNA and YNFKEQ. The CDR3 is made up of 14 amino acids. V lost 0 bases, J lost 4 bases, and 7 bases lay in between. In DNA form, the CDR3 reads TGTGCCAGCAGCCAAGAGGGGGGTTACAATGAGCAGTTCTTC. Translation gives CASSQEGGYNEQFF.

This clonotype was counted only a few times. The V call is TRBV10-2, the J call TRBJ2-1, with 7 bases aligning to TRBD2. V was pared by 6 bases and J by 3 bases, with 8 bases of the junction left unmatched. CDR3 size: 15 residues. CDR1 WSHSY and CDR2 SAAADI come from the germline V gene. The CDR3 bases are TGCGCCAGCAGGGAGGAGGCGGGGGACTACAATGAGCAGTTCTTC. Its protein product is CASREEAGDYNEQFF.

V gene TRBV7-2 combines with J gene TRBJ1-2, with D perhaps TRBD1 (6 bases). V was trimmed by 5 bases and J by 0 bases, leaving 13 bases between them. The CDR3 length is 15 residues. Germline lookup yields CDR1 SGHTA and CDR2 FQGNSA. CDR3 nucleotides: TGTGCCAGCAGCACCAACAGGGTATCTAACTATGGCTACACCTTC. This encodes CASSTNRVSNYGYTF.

V is TRBV24-1 and J is TRBJ1-2, with no clear D. The CDR3 is 13 residues long. V dropped 4 bases and J dropped 6 bases, with 11 bases sitting between them. Germline V lookup: CDR1 KGHDR, CDR2 SFDVKD. CDR3: CATSERAMDGYTF. The CDR3 nucleotides are TGTGCCACCAGTGAACGGGCAATGGATGGCTACACCTTC.

Note on this clonotype: One junction end does not reproduce the germline sequence, and a read error may be involved. The chain carries TRBV12-3 or TRBV12-4 and TRBJ1-5; 8 bases fit TRBD1. This CDR3 has 15 amino acids. This CDR3 reads CASSFVQGDNQHQHF. The CDR3 region has the DNA TGTGCCAGCAGTTTCGTACAGGGGGACAATCAGCACCAGCATTTT.

This clonotype occurred a few times. This chain uses TRBV3-1 with TRBJ1-1, with 7 bases identical to TRBD1. The CDR3 runs 17 residues. The junction had 7 bases not matched to a gene; V was cut back by 0 bases and J by 0 bases. Germline V lookup: CDR1 LGHDT, CDR2 YNNKEL (reference sequence). The CDR3 loop is CASSQERWGTVNTEAFF. The CDR3 DNA reads as TGTGCCAGCAGCCAAGAGAGGTGGGGGACAGTGAACACTGAAGCTTTCTTT. Drawing the rest from reference TRBV3-1 and TRBJ1-1, the complete variable domain is DTAVSQTPKYLVTQMGNDKSIKCEQNLGHDTMYWYKQDSKKFLKIMFSYNNKELIINETVPNRFSPKSPDKAHLNLHINSLELGDSAVYFCASSQERWGTVNTEAFFGQGTRLTVV.

V usage is TRBV12-3 or TRBV12-4 and J usage is TRBJ1-3, with D possibly TRBD1 on 6 matching bases. This CDR3 is built from 15 residues. V lost 6 bases and J 0 bases, leaving 12 bases between the germline ends. The CDR3: CASRGGHLSGNTIYF. The CDR3 DNA follows: TGTGCCAGCAGGGGGGGACACCTCTCTGGAAACACCATATATTTT.

The chain couples TRBV4-2 to TRBJ2-3; 8 nucleotides align to TRBD2. The V segment lost 0 bases and the J segment 5 bases; nucleotides outside the gene matches: 7. The CDR3 is made up of 16 amino acids. Germline-derived CDR1 and CDR2 are LGHNA and YNFKEQ. The CDR3 DNA reads TGTGCCAGCAGCCAAGAGGGACGGGGGGGCAGAGATACGCAGTATTTT. This sequence encodes CASSQEGRGGRDTQYF.

The V call is TRBV6-2 or TRBV6-3, the J call TRBJ2-6; the D gene is possibly TRBD1 (6 bases). The germline V gene encodes CDR1 MNHEY and CDR2 SVGEGT. V was cut by 4 bases and J by 0 bases, with 7 bases left in between. The CDR3 runs to 15 residues. The CDR3 protein is CASSSDSSGANVLTF. Here the CDR3 DNA reads TGTGCCAGCAGTTCGGACAGCTCTGGGGCCAACGTCCTGACTTTC.

V usage is TRBV3-1 and J usage is TRBJ1-2, with 8 bases lining up with TRBD1. CDR1 is LGHDT and CDR2 is YNNKEL in the germline V gene (reference sequence). CDR3 length equals 16 residues. The J segment lost 3 bases and the V segment lost 0 bases, leaving 6 bases of the junction unmatched. The CDR3 protein is CASSQEVSGGDYGYTF. CDR3 bases: TGTGCCAGCAGCCAAGAGGTTTCAGGGGGCGACTATGGCTACACCTTC.

This clonotype has only a few counts. J is TRBJ2-3 and V is TRBV4-2; 9 bases line up with TRBD2. Trimming at V came to 1 base and at J to 2 bases, leaving 13 bases not matched to a gene. The CDR3 totals 19 residues. CDR1 and CDR2 (germline): LGHNA, YNFKEQ. The CDR3 DNA sequence: TGTGCCAGCAGCCAAGTGGCAGGGGCTAGCGGGGCGACCACAGATACGCAGTATTTT. It codes for CASSQVAGASGATTDTQYF.

The chain combines TRBV5-6 with TRBJ2-5; TRBD1 matches at 8 bases. CDR3 size: 16 residues. Trimming cost V 3 bases and J 2 bases; bases outside gene matches: 9. Germline V lookup: CDR1 SGHDT, CDR2 YYEEEE. CDR3 bases: TGTGCCAGCAGCTCTAATCGAAGGGACAGGCAAGAGACCCAGTACTTC. This gives the protein CASSSNRRDRQETQYF.

This clonotype was detected many times. The chain recombines TRBV3-1 with TRBJ1-6; D ambiguous. The CDR3 contains 13 residues. Trimming took off 4 bases at V and 5 bases at J, with 6 bases between the two ends. In germline, CDR1 is LGHDT, CDR2 YNNKEL (reference sequence). CDR3 sequence: CASSLTDNSPLHF. The CDR3 DNA reads as TGTGCCAGCAGCCTTACTGATAATTCACCCCTCCACTTT.

The chain has TRBV20-1 and TRBJ2-7; D is perhaps TRBD2 (5 bases). CDR3 length: 12 amino acids. Germline CDR1 and CDR2: DFQATT and SNEGSKA (reference sequence). The V gene lost 0 bases and the J gene lost 5 bases, with 8 bases spanning the gap. The CDR3 reads CSARDVGNEQYF. The CDR3 nucleotides are TGCAGTGCTAGAGATGTCGGGAACGAGCAGTACTTC.

The rearrangement links TRBV7-2 to TRBJ1-1; D not certain. The CDR3 has 12 amino acids. Per germline, CDR1 SGHTA and CDR2 FQGNSA. The V end was cut by 2 bases, the J end by 8 bases, with 9 bases between. The CDR3 sequence is CASSLQRQEAFF. The CDR3 coding sequence is TGTGCCAGCAGCTTACAGAGGCAAGAAGCTTTCTTT. Full variable domain (missing parts from reference TRBV7-2 and TRBJ1-1): GAGVSQSPSNKVTEKGKDVELRCDPISGHTALYWYRQSLGQGLEFLIYFQGNSAPDKSGLPSDRFSAERTGGSVSTLTIQRTQQEDSAVYLCASSLQRQEAFFGQGTRLTVV.

The sample holds a few counts of this clonotype. Here the CDR3 DNA reads TGTGCCAGCAGCTTATTAGGGAACGAGCAGTACTTC. The encoded protein is CASSLLGNEQYF. The genes are TRBV11-2 and TRBJ2-7; no clear D. The CDR3 is 12 amino acids. Trimming pared 2 bases from V and 5 bases from J, leaving 7 bases between. Per the germline V gene, CDR1 is SGHAT and CDR2 is FQNNGV. Full variable domain (remainder filled in from reference TRBV11-2 and TRBJ2-7): EAGVAQSPRYKIIEKRQSVAFWCNPISGHATLYWYQQILGQGPKLLIQFQNNGVVDDSQLPKDRFSAERLKGVDSTLKIQPAKLEDSAVYLCASSLLGNEQYFGPGTRLTVT.